A single sample is the source of the 10 T cell receptor beta chains below, sequenced in a study of technical replicates of blood from a few donors. TCRdb keeps only in-frame clones here, not all; method: immunoSEQ multiplex PCR. The data contain fewer than 90,000 clones, just under 95% of them singletons. Sequenced input: T cells isolated from PBMCs. These receptors were obtained from a human donor in good health.

This clone was detected once. The V and J genes are TRBV5-3 and TRBJ2-2; 12 bases align to TRBD2. TRBV5-3 is given ORF status, its function remaining uncertain. V shed 0 bases and J 8 bases; nucleotides not matched to a gene: 8. The CDR3 sequence is 17 residues long. The CDR3 nucleotides read TGTGCCAGAAGCTTGGGACTAGCGGGAGCGCGTGAGGGGGAGCTGTTTTTT. Translation: CARSLGLAGAREGELFF.

This chain connects TRBV5-5 to TRBJ2-7; maybe TRBD1 (5 bases). Deletions cut 4 bases from V and 3 bases from J, with 11 bases between. This CDR3 has 13 amino acids. Looked up from germline, CDR1 is SGHKS and CDR2 is YYEKEE (reference sequence). The CDR3 nucleotides are TGTGCCAGCAGCGCCGGACACAGCTACGAGCAGTACTTC. Translated, it gives CASSAGHSYEQYF.

The chain combines TRBV28 with TRBJ1-1; no clear D gene. The V end was cut by 7 bases, the J end by 4 bases, with 16 bases between. The V gene's germline CDR1 is MDHEN and CDR2 SYDVKM. This CDR3 contains 14 residues. CDR3 amino acids: CASKLSSAGTEAFF. The CDR3 DNA reads TGTGCCAGCAAATTAAGTTCCGCCGGCACTGAAGCTTTCTTT.

This clone was observed a single time. The chain uses TRBV6-1 and TRBJ1-1, with TRBD1 identical over 9 bases. Germline-derived CDR1 and CDR2 are MNHNS and SASEGT. Unmatched junction bases numbered 7, after V lost 6 bases and J lost 8 bases. This CDR3 has 13 amino acids. The CDR3 is CASRPTGTGEAFF. In nucleotides, the CDR3 is TGTGCCAGCAGGCCAACCGGGACAGGGGAAGCTTTCTTT.

The rearrangement joins TRBV6-5 to TRBJ1-6, with D possibly TRBD1 on 6 matching bases. The CDR3 extends over 14 amino acids. Germline CDR1 reads MNHEY; CDR2 reads SVGAGI. The V end lost 6 bases, the J end lost 7 bases, and 13 bases lay between the germline ends. The DNA of the CDR3 is TGTGCCAGCAGGGTCGACAGGTCGAATTCACCCCTCCACTTT. Amino acid sequence: CASRVDRSNSPLHF.

For the CDR3, the DNA is TGTGCCAGCAGCTCCAGACTAGCTCCCTACGAGCAGTACTTC. Its protein is CASSSRLAPYEQYF. The chain links TRBV11-2 to TRBJ2-7; 7 nucleotides line up with TRBD2. V dropped 4 bases and J dropped 2; count of bases not matched to a gene: 5. Germline V lookup: CDR1 SGHAT, CDR2 FQNNGV. CDR3 size: 14 residues.

This chain joins TRBV10-3 and TRBJ1-5; D possibly corresponds to TRBD1 (5 bases). CDR3 length equals 16 residues. V gave up 0 bases and J gave up 5 bases, with 14 bases separating them. The germline CDR1 and CDR2 sequences are ENHRY and SYGVKD. CDR3 nucleotides: TGTGCCATCAGTGAGTCGATTTTTGGAGGGGATCAGCCCCAGCATTTT. This translates into CAISESIFGGDQPQHF.

The V and J genes are TRBV10-1 and TRBJ2-7; 10 bases map to TRBD2. The CDR3 is made up of 14 amino acids. CDR1 WNHNN and CDR2 SYGVQD come from the germline V gene (reference sequence). The V segment lost 5 bases and the J segment 6 bases; nucleotides outside the gene matches: 7. The CDR3 DNA follows: TGCGCCAGCAGTAATACTAGCGGGATTGTCGAGCAGTACTTC. Residues: CASSNTSGIVEQYF.

The chain has TRBV28 and TRBJ2-7, with D maybe TRBD1 (6 bases). Looked up from germline, CDR1 is MDHEN and CDR2 is SYDVKM. This CDR3 region has 15 residues. V dropped 6 bases and J dropped 2 bases, with 17 bases sitting between them. The CDR3 region is CASSSTGQHPYEQYF. The CDR3 DNA is TGTGCCAGCAGCTCCACAGGGCAACATCCCTACGAGCAGTACTTC.

The chain combines TRBV11-2 with TRBJ2-7, with 10 bases fitting TRBD1. The germline V gene encodes CDR1 SGHAT and CDR2 FQNNGV. The CDR3 has 16 amino acids. After removal of 4 bases from V and 2 bases from J, the junction contained 8 bases not matched to a gene. The CDR3 nucleotides read TGTGCCAGCAGCTCTACGAAGGGACAGGGGCCCTACGAGCAGTACTTC. Its translation: CASSSTKGQGPYEQYF.